This TCR beta chain derives from a study of T cells in Graves' hyperthyroidism and ophthalmopathy. Study-level information: Prior to any treatment, at the point of initial diagnosis, peripheral blood was collected.

Cells are PBMCs isolated from more than 8.5 ml of fresh blood. Study findings and constraints: It was a median approximately 7.1 months before onset that the model predicted ophthalmopathy. Ophthalmopathy was told apart from stable hyperthyroidism by a 13 V-J model.

This clonotype appeared a few times. What it recognizes is unknown. Amplification of TCR beta CDR3 regions was performed using RNA transcripts as template. Researchers ran a first-round RT-PCR on the TCR CDR3 using the HTBI primer set. TCRdb ran MiXCR on the multiplex PCR reads and lists one entry per CDR3 protein. The top ten hold 8.4% of the sample, which has fewer than 900,000 distinct CDR3 sequences, 15% to 20% seen once. V lost 5 bases to trimming and J lost 8 bases, with 6 bases between them. The CDR3 is made up of 11 amino acids. Sequenced sample: blood. This sequence was found in a man aged 18 to 30 with Graves' hyperthyroidism. The rearrangement joins TRBV12-3 or TRBV12-4 to TRBJ1-4; D is uncertain. In DNA form, the CDR3 reads TGTGCCAGCAGTCGCAGAGAAAAACTGTTTTTT. It encodes CASSRREKLFF.